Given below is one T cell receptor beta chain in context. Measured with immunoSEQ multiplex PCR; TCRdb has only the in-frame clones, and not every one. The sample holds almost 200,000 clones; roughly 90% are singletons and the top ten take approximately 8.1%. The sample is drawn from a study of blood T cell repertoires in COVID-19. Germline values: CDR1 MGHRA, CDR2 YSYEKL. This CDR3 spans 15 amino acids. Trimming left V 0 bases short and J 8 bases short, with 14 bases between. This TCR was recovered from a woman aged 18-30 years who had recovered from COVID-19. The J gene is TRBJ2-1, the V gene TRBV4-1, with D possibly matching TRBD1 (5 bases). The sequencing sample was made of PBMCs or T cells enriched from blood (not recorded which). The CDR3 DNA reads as TGCGCCAGCAGCCAAGAGGGCAGGGTTCGGCATGAGCAGTTCTTC. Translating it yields CASSQEGRVRHEQFF.